The rows below give T cell receptor beta chains drawn from one sample of a study of T cells in Graves' hyperthyroidism and ophthalmopathy. TCRdb reprocessed the multiplex PCR reads with MiXCR, giving one entry per CDR3 protein. The sample lists 550,000 to 800,000 distinct CDR3 sequences, approximately 15% occurring once. Sequenced material: blood. These receptors all stem from a man aged 45-65 years with Graves' hyperthyroidism. Both conserved end residues are part of each CDR3. Each record gives: D gene, J gene, V gene, clone size, CDR3 DNA, CDR3 protein. D genes are given only for firm matches. Clone size is given for some rows only: seen once, a few or many times, or a class if the clone is expanded.

-,TRBJ2-7,TRBV7-8,few,TGTGCCAGCAGCTTAGTTCGGGCCCACGAGCAGTACTTC,CASSLVRAHEQYF
-,TRBJ2-3,TRBV7-3,-,TGTGCCAGCAGCCCTCTCGGGTGGGATACGCAGTATTTT,CASSPLGWDTQYF
-,TRBJ1-4,TRBV3-1,-,TGTGCCAGCAGCCCCCCGGCAACTAATGAAAAACTGTTTTTT,CASSPPATNEKLFF
TRBD1,TRBJ2-7,TRBV7-9,few,TGTGCCAGCAGCCGCGATAACACAGGGGCCTACGAGCAGTACTTC,CASSRDNTGAYEQYF
TRBD1,TRBJ2-1,TRBV5-1,-,TGCGCCAGCAGCTCGACACAGGGGGGCTCCTCCTACAATGAGCAGTTCTTC,CASSSTQGGSSYNEQFF
-,TRBJ1-1,TRBV5-1,-,TGCGCCAGCAGCTTGGAGGGTGGTAGAGCCATGAACACTGAAGCTTTCTTT,CASSLEGGRAMNTEAFF
TRBD2,TRBJ2-7,TRBV29-1,-,TGCAGCGTTGAAGGGGGAGGGGGCGAAGCGGGAGGGCCCTACGAGCAGTACTTC,CSVEGGGGEAGGPYEQYF
-,TRBJ1-2,TRBV9,few,TGTGCCAGCAGCCCCGGAGGGGGGGCCCATGGCTACACCTTC,CASSPGGGAHGYTF
-,TRBJ1-5,TRBV20-1,-,TGCAGTGCTAGGGTGAACCGCAATCAGCCCCAGCATTTT,CSARVNRNQPQHF
-,TRBJ1-6,TRBV6-1,-,TGTGCCAGCAGTGAAGCAGGGCGGAGAAACAGCCCCTATAATTCACCCCTCCACTTT,CASSEAGRRNSPYNSPLHF
TRBD1,TRBJ1-1,TRBV28,many,TGTGCCAGCAGATCGCCGGGACAGGGGTACACTGAAGCTTTCTTT,CASRSPGQGYTEAFF
TRBD1,TRBJ1-2,TRBV5-5,-,TGTGCCAGCAGCACACTACCCGGGACAGGATTTGGCTACACCTTC,CASSTLPGTGFGYTF
-,TRBJ2-3,TRBV29-1,many,TGCAGCGTTGACGGCGTCAAGGGCACAGATACGCAGTATTTT,CSVDGVKGTDTQYF
-,TRBJ2-1,TRBV4-1,many,TGCGCCAGCAGCCTTATCGGGACTCAAGGGAATGAGCAGTTCTTC,CASSLIGTQGNEQFF
-,TRBJ1-5,TRBV19,-,TGTGCCAGTGGCCAAAGTTATACCTATAGCAATCAGCCCCAGCATTTT,CASGQSYTYSNQPQHF
-,TRBJ1-1,TRBV6-5,-,-,CASSYNQAEAFFGQGTRLGAEAFF